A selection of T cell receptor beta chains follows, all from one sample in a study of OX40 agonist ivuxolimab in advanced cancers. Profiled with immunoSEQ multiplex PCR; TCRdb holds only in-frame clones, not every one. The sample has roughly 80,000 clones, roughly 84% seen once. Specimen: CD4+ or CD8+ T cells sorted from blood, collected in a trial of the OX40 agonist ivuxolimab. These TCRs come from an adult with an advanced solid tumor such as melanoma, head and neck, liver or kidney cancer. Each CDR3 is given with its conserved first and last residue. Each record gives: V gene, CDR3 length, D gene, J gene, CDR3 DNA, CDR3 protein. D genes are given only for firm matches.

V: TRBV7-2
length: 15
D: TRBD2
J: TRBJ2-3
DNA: TGTGCCAGCAGCCCCTATCTGCCAGGCTGGGGGGGGCAGTATTTT
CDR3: CASSPYLPGWGGQYF

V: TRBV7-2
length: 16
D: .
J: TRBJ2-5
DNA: TGTGCCAGCAGCTTAGCTAAGGCAGGGACGACGAAGACCCAGTACTTC
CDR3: CASSLAKAGTTKTQYF

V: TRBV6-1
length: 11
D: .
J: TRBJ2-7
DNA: TGTGCCAGCAGTTACAAATACGAGCAGTACTTC
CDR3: CASSYKYEQYF

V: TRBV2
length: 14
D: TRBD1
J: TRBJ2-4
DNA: TGTGCCAGCAGATCGACAGGGGGCGAAAACATTCAGTACTTC
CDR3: CASRSTGGENIQYF

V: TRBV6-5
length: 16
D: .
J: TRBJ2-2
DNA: TGTGCCAGCAGTTACTTCTACGGACAAAACACCGGGGAGCTGTTTTTT
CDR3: CASSYFYGQNTGELFF

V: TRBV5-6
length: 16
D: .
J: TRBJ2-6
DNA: TGTGCCAGCAGTTACAATTCTTTCTCTGGGGCCAACGTCCTGACTTTC
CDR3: CASSYNSFSGANVLTF

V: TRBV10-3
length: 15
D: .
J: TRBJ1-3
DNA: TGTGCCATCAGTGATTCCAGTTCCTCTGGAAACACCATATATTTT
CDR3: CAISDSSSSGNTIYF

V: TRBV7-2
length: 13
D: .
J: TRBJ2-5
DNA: TGTGCCAGCAGCTTCGGGCCCCAAGAGACCCAGTACTTC
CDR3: CASSFGPQETQYF

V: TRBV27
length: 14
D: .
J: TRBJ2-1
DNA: TGTGCCAGCAGTCCCCTAGGGGGAAACAATGAGCAGTTCTTC
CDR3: CASSPLGGNNEQFF

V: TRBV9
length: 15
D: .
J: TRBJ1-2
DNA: TGTGCCAGCAGCGTAGAAGGAGGGACTAACTATGGCTACACCTTC
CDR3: CASSVEGGTNYGYTF

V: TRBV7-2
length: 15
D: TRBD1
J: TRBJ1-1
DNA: TGTGCCAGCAGCTTAGACGGGGGCAGGGGGACTGAAGCTTTCTTT
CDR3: CASSLDGGRGTEAFF